This entry is about one T cell receptor beta chain. This record comes from a study of blood T cell repertoires in COVID-19. Overall study: Acute and convalescent COVID-19 specimens originated in the United States, Italy and Spain. T cells, B-cell-depleted T cells, or PBMCs supplied cDNA or gDNA.

The length of the CDR3 is 16 residues. Germline-derived CDR1 and CDR2 are MDHEN and SYDVKM. The V gene lost 1 base and the J gene lost 0 bases, with 9 bases spanning the gap. In the original analysis: Using reference gene primer amplification, nucleated cell counts were estimated. Libraries were prepared by immunoSEQ multiplex PCR; TCRdb keeps only in-frame clonotypes and omits some of them. Clone size and the V and J calls come from that table; the DNA yielded D and trimming. Of under 200,000 clones in the sample, about 85% were seen once. The source is a man aged 65 to 79 with active or convalescent COVID-19. Material for sequencing was peripheral blood. V gene TRBV28 combines with J gene TRBJ1-4; no clear D gene. The DNA for the CDR3 is TGTGCCAGCAGTTTATACCGGGGTTCAACTAATGAAAAACTGTTTTTT. This encodes CASSLYRGSTNEKLFF. The full variable domain, rest sourced from reference TRBV28 and TRBJ1-4, is DVKVTQSSRYLVKRTGEKVFLECVQDMDHENMFWYRQDPGLGLRLIYFSYDVKMKEKGDIPEGYSVSREKKERFSLILESASTNQTSMYLCASSLYRGSTNEKLFFGSGTQLSVL.